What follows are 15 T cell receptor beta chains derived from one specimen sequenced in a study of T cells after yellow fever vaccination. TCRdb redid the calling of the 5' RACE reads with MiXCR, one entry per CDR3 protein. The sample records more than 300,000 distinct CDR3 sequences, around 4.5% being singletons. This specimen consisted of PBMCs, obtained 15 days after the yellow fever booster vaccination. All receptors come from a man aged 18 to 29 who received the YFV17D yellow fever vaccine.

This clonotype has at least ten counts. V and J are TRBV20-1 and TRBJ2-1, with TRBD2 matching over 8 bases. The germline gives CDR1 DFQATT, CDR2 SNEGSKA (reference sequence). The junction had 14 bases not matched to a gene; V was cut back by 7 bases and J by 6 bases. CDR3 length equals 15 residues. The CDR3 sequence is CSGVGAGAIANEQFF. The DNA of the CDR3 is TGCAGTGGGGTGGGAGCGGGGGCCATCGCCAATGAGCAGTTCTTC.

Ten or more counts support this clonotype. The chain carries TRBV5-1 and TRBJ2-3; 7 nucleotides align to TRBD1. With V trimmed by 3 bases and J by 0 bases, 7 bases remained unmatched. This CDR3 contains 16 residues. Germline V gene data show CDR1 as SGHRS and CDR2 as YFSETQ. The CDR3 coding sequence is TGCGCCAGCAGCTGGATCGGGACAGCTAGCACAGATACGCAGTATTTT. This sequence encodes CASSWIGTASTDTQYF.

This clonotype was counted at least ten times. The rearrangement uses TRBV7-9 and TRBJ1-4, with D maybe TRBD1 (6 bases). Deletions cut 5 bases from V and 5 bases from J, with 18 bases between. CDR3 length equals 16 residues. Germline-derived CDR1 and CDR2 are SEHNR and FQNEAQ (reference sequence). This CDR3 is CASSEKAGGRNEKLFF. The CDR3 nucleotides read TGTGCCAGCAGCGAAAAAGCCGGGGGGCGCAATGAAAAACTGTTTTTT.

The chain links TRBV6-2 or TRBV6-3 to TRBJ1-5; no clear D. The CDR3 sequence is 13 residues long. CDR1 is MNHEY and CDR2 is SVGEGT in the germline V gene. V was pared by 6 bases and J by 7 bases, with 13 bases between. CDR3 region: CASRTSGRQPQHF. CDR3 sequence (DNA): TGTGCCAGCAGAACCTCGGGTCGACAGCCCCAGCATTTT.

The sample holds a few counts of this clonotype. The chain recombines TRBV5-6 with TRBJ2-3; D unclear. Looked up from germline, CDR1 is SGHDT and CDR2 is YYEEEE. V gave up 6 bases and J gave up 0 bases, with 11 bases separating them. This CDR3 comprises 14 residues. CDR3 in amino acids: CASTPQLSTDTQYF. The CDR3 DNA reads TGTGCCAGCACCCCACAGCTTAGCACAGATACGCAGTATTTT.

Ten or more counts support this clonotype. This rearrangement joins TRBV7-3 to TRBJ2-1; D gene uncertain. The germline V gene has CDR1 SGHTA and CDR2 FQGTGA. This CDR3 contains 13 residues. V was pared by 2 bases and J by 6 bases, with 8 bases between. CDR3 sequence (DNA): TGTGCCAGCAGCTTAGGTCAGGTCAATGAGCAGTTCTTC. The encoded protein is CASSLGQVNEQFF.

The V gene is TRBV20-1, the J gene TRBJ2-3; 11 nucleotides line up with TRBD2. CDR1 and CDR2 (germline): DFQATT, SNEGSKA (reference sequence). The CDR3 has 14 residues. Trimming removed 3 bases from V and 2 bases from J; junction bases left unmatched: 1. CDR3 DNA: TGCAGTGCTAGTAGCGGGGGGGTCACAGATACGCAGTATTTT. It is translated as CSASSGGVTDTQYF.

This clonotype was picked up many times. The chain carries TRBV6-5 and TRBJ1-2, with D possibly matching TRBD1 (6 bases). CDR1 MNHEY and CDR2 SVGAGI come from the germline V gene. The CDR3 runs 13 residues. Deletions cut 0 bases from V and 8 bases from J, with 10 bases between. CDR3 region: CASSYSTRGGYTF. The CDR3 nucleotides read TGTGCCAGCAGTTACTCGACCAGGGGAGGCTACACCTTC.

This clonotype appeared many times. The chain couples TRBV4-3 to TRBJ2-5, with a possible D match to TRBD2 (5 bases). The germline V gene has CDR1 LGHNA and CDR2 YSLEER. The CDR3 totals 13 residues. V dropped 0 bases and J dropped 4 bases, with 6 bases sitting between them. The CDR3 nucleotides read TGCGCCAGCAGCCAAGAAGGAGGAGAGACCCAGTACTTC. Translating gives CASSQEGGETQYF.

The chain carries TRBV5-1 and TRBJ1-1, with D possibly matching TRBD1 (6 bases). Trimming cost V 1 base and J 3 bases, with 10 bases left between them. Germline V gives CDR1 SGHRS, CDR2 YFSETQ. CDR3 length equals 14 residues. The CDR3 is CASSLQGRDTEAFF. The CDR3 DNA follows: TGCGCCAGCAGCTTGCAGGGGCGGGACACTGAAGCTTTCTTT.

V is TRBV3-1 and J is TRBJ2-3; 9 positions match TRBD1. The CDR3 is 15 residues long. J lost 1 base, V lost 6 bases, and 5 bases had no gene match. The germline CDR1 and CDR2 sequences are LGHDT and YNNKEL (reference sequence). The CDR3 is CASRGQGLGTDTQYF. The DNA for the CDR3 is TGTGCCAGCAGGGGACAGGGCCTTGGCACAGATACGCAGTATTTT.

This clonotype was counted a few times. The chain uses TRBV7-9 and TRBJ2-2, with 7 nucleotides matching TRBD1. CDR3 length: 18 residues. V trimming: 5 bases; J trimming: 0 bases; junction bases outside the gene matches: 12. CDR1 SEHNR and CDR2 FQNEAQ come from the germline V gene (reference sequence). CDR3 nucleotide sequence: TGTGCCAGCAGCAGGCTGGGTCGGGACAGCTCGAACACCGGGGAGCTGTTTTTT. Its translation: CASSRLGRDSSNTGELFF.

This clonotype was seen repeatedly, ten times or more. The CDR3 protein is CASSAAGHPYEQYF. CDR3 nucleotides: TGCGCCAGCAGCGCCGCGGGACACCCCTACGAGCAGTACTTC. The rearrangement links TRBV10-1 to TRBJ2-7; possibly TRBD1 or TRBD2 for D (6 bases each). Trimming removed 6 bases at V and 2 bases at J, with 14 bases between. Per germline, CDR1 WNHNN and CDR2 SYGVQD (reference sequence). The CDR3 length is 14 residues.

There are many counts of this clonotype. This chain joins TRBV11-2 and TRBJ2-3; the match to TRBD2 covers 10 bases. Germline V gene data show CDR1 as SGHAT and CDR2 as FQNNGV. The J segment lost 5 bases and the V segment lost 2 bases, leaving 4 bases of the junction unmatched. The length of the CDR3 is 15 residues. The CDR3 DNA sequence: TGTGCCAGCAGCTTACAGCGGGGGGGCAAAGATACGCAGTATTTT. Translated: CASSLQRGGKDTQYF.

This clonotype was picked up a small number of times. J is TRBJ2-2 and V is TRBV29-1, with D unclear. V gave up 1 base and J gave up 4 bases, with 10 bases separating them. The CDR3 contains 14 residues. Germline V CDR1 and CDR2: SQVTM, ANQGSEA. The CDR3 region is CSVEGFRSTGELFF. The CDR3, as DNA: TGCAGCGTTGAAGGTTTTCGGAGCACCGGGGAGCTGTTTTTT.